Following are 7 T cell receptor beta chains from one sample sequenced in a study of OX40 agonist ivuxolimab in advanced cancers. Using immunoSEQ multiplex PCR, the repertoire was profiled, and TCRdb retains in-frame clones only, with some absent. The data show about 99,000 clones, around nine tenths seen once. This sample comprised CD4+ or CD8+ T cells sorted from blood, obtained in a trial of the OX40 agonist ivuxolimab. These receptors were collected from an adult with an advanced solid tumor such as melanoma, head and neck, liver or kidney cancer.

The chain combines TRBV18 with TRBJ2-5, with D perhaps matching TRBD1 (6 bases). This CDR3 region has 17 residues. CDR1 KGHSH and CDR2 LQKENI come from the germline V gene. V was shortened by 1 base and J by 9 bases, with 24 bases between the two germline ends. CDR3 in amino acids: CASSPLQGPGEKAAQYF. CDR3 in DNA: TGTGCCAGCTCACCACTCCAGGGGCCAGGCGAGAAGGCGGCCCAGTACTTC.

The chain has TRBV13 and TRBJ1-5; D gene ambiguous. The V end was cut by 8 bases, the J end by 2 bases, with 10 bases between. The CDR3 extends over 13 amino acids. Germline-derived CDR1 and CDR2 are PRHDT and FYEKMQ (reference sequence). The CDR3 region has the DNA TGTGCCAGCGGTCAATTGGGCAATCAGCCCCAGCATTTT. Translating gives CASGQLGNQPQHF.

The chain links TRBV5-1 to TRBJ1-4; 9 bases are shared with TRBD1. The CDR3 has 16 residues. Looked up from germline, CDR1 is SGHRS and CDR2 is YFSETQ. The V segment lost 7 bases and the J segment 1 base; nucleotides outside the gene matches: 8. This CDR3 is CASSRDRALTNEKLFF. In DNA form, the CDR3 reads TGCGCCAGCTCCCGGGACAGGGCCTTAACTAATGAAAAACTGTTTTTT.

This sequence joins TRBV25-1 and TRBJ2-3; no clear D gene. V lost 1 base and J lost 0, with 8 bases in between. CDR1 MGHDK and CDR2 SYGVNS come from the germline V gene. CDR3 length: 15 amino acids. DNA for the CDR3: TGTGCCAGCAGTGAATTCGCAGGCAGCACAGATACGCAGTATTTT. It specifies CASSEFAGSTDTQYF.

The chain links TRBV19 to TRBJ2-5; D may be TRBD1 or TRBD2 (6 bases each). From germline, CDR1 is LNHDA and CDR2 SQIVND (reference sequence). The CDR3 totals 14 residues. V was pared by 8 bases and J by 7 bases, with 20 bases between. CDR3 protein: CASALGGPSGTQYF. The CDR3 DNA follows: TGTGCCAGTGCCTTGGGGGGCCCCAGCGGGACCCAGTACTTC.

The chain carries TRBV28 and TRBJ2-5; no clear D. Looked up from germline, CDR1 is MDHEN and CDR2 is SYDVKM. This CDR3 has 15 residues. V was cut by 4 bases and J by 0 bases, with 12 bases left in between. This CDR3 reads CASSSRRPYQETQYF. The CDR3 DNA sequence: TGTGCCAGCAGTTCTAGACGGCCTTACCAAGAGACCCAGTACTTC.

V is TRBV29-1 and J is TRBJ2-7; D tentatively fits TRBD1 or TRBD2 (5 bases each). This CDR3 contains 12 residues. V lost 3 bases and J 4 bases, leaving 10 bases between the germline ends. CDR1 is SQVTM, CDR2 ANQGSEA, per germline. CDR3: CSVEGRTYEQYF. In DNA, the CDR3 is TGCAGCGTTGAGGGACGGACATACGAGCAGTACTTC.